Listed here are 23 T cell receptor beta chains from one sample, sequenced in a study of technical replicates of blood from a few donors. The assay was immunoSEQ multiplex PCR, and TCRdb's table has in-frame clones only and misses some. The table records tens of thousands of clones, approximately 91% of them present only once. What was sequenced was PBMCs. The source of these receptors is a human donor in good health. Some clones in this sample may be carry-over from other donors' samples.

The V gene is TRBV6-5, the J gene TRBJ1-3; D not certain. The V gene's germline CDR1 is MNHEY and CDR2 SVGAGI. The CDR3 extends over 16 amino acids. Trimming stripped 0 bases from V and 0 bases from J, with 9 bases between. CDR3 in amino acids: CASSYSAGNSGNTIYF. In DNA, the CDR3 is TGTGCCAGCAGTTACTCCGCGGGGAACTCTGGAAACACCATATATTTT.

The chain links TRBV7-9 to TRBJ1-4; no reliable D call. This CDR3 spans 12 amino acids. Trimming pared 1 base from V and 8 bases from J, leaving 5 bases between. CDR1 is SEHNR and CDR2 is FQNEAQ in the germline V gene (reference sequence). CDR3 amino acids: CASSLGAEKLFF. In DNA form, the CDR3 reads TGTGCCAGCAGCTTAGGGGCAGAAAAACTGTTTTTT.

CDR3 in amino acids: CASSSKPGTGYGYTF. In DNA, the CDR3 is TGTGCCAGCAGTTCAAAACCCGGGACAGGTTATGGCTACACCTTC. The rearrangement links TRBV27 to TRBJ1-2; TRBD1 matches 8 bases. CDR1 and CDR2 (germline): MNHEY, SMNVEV (reference sequence). This CDR3 has 15 residues. The V segment lost 4 bases and the J segment 5 bases; nucleotides outside the gene matches: 9.

The CDR3 nucleotides read TGCGCCAGCAGTGAAGGACTTGAAGAGACCCAGTACTTC. Its protein product is CASSEGLEETQYF. V gene TRBV10-2 combines with J gene TRBJ2-5; a possible D gene is TRBD2 (5 bases). Germline values: CDR1 WSHSY, CDR2 SAAADI. CDR3 size: 13 residues. The ends were cut back, 3 bases at V and 3 bases at J, with 8 bases in the middle.

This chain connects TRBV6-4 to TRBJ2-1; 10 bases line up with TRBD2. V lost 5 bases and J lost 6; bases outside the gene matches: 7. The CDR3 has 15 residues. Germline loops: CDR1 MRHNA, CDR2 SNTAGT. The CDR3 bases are TGTGCCAGCAGTACCGGGACTAGCGCTCCCAATGAGCAGTTCTTC. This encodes CASSTGTSAPNEQFF.

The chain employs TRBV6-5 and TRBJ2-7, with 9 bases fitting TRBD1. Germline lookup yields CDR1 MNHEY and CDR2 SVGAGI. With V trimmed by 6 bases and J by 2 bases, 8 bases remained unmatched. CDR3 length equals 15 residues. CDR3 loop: CASRPGQGSAYEQYF. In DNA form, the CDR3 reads TGTGCCAGCAGACCCGGACAGGGGTCCGCCTACGAGCAGTACTTC.

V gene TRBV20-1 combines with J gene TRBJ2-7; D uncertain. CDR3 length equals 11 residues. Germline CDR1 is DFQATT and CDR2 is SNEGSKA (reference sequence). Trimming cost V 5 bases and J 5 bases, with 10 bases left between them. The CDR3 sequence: CSASIRDEQYF. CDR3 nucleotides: TGCAGTGCTTCTATCCGGGACGAGCAGTACTTC.

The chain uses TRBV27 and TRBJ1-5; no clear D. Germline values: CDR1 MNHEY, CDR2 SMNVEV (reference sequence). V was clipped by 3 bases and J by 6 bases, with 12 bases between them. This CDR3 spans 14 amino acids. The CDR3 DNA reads TGTGCCAGCAGTTTTGAGCCGGGGTTTCAGCCCCAGCATTTT. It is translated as CASSFEPGFQPQHF.

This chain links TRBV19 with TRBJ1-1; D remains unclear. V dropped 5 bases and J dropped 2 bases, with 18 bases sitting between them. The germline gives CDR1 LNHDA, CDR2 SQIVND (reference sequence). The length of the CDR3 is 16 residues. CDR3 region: CASSSKVRGRNTEAFF. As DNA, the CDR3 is TGTGCCAGTAGTTCGAAAGTAAGAGGGCGAAACACTGAAGCTTTCTTT.

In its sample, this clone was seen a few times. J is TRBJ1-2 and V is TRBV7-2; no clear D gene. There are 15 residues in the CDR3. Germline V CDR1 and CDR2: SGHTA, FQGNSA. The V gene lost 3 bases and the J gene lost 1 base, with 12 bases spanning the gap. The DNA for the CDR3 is TGTGCCAGCAGCTTTCACGCCATAGTTAACTATGGCTACACCTTC. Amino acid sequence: CASSFHAIVNYGYTF.

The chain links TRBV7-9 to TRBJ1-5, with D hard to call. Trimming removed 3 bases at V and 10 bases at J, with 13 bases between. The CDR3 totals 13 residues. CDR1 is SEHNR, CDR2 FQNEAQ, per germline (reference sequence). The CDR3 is CASSFDPETPQHF. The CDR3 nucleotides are TGTGCCAGCAGCTTCGACCCCGAGACACCCCAGCATTTT.

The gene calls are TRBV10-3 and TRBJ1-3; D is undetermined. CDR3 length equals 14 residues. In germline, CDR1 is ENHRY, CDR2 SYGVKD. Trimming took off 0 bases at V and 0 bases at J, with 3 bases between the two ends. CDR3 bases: TGTGCCATCAGTGAGTCCCACTCTGGAAACACCATATATTTT. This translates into CAISESHSGNTIYF.

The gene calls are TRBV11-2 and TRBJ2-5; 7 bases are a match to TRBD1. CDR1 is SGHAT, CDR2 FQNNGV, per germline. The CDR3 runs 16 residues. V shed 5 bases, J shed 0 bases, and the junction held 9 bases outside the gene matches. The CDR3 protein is CASSHAGTENQETQYF. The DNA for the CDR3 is TGTGCCAGCAGCCACGCCGGGACAGAGAACCAAGAGACCCAGTACTTC. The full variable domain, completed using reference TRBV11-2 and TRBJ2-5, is EAGVAQSPRYKIIEKRQSVAFWCNPISGHATLYWYQQILGQGPKLLIQFQNNGVVDDSQLPKDRFSAERLKGVDSTLKIQPAKLEDSAVYLCASSHAGTENQETQYFGPGTRLLVL.

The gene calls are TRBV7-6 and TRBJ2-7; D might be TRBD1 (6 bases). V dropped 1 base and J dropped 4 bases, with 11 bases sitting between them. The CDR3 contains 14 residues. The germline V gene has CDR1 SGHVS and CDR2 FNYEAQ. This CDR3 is CASSLDRDTYEQYF. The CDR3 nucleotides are TGTGCCAGCAGCTTAGACCGGGACACTTACGAGCAGTACTTC.

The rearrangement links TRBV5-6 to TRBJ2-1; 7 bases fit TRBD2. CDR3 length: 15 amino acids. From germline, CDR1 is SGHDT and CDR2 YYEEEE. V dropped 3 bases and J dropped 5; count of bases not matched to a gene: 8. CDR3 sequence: CASSYGTTVDNEQFF. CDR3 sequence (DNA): TGTGCCAGCAGCTACGGGACTACAGTCGACAATGAGCAGTTCTTC.

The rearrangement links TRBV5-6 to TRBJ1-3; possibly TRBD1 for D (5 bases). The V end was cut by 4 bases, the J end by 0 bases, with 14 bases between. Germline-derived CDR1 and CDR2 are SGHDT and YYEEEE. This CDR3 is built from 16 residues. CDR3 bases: TGTGCCAGCAGCCCGGGACTACCGAGCTCTGGAAACACCATATATTTT. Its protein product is CASSPGLPSSGNTIYF.

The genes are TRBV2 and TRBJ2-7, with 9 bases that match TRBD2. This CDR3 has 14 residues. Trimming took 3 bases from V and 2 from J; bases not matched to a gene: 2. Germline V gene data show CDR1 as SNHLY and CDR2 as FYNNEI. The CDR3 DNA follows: TGTGCCAGCAGTGAGCGGGGGGGCCCCTACGAGCAGTACTTC. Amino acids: CASSERGGPYEQYF.

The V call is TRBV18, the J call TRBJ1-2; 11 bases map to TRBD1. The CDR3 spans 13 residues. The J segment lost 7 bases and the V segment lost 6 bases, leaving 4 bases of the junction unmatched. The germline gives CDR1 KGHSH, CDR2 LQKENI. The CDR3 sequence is CASSRGQGAGYTF. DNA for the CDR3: TGTGCCAGCTCGCGTGGACAGGGGGCTGGCTACACCTTC. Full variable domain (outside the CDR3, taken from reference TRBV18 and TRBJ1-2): NAGVMQNPRHLVRRRGQEARLRCSPMKGHSHVYWYRQLPEEGLKFMVYLQKENIIDESGMPKERFSAEFPKEGPSILRIQQVVRGDSAAYFCASSRGQGAGYTFGSGTRLTVV.

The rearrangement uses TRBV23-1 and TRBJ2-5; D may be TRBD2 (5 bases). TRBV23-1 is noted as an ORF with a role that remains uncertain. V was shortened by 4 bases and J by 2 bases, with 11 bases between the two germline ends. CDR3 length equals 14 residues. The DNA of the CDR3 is TGCGCCAGCAGTCCCACGGGGAAACAAGAGACCCAGTACTTC. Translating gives CASSPTGKQETQYF.

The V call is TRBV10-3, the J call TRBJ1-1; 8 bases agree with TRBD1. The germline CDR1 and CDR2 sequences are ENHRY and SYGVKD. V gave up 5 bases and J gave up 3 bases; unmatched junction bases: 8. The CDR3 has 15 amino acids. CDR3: CAISKSTGADTEAFF. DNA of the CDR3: TGTGCCATCAGTAAATCGACAGGGGCAGACACTGAAGCTTTCTTT.

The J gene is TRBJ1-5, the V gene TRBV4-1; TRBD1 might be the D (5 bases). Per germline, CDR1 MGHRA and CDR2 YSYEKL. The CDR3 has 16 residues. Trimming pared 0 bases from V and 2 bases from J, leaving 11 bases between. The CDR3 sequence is CASSQDYVRGNQPQHF. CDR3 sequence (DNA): TGCGCCAGCAGCCAAGACTATGTCAGGGGCAATCAGCCCCAGCATTTT.

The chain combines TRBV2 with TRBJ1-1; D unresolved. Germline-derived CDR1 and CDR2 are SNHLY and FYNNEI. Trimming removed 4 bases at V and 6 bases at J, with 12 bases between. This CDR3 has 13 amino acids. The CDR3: CASSVEGRAEAFF. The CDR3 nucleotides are TGTGCCAGCAGTGTTGAAGGGAGGGCTGAAGCTTTCTTT.

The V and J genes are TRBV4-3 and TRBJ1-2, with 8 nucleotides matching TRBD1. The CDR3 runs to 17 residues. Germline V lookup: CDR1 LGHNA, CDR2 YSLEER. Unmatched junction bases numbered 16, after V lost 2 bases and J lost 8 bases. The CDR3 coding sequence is TGCGCCAGCAGCCAATCCCATCAATGGCAGGGGGCTCGGGGCTACACCTTC. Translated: CASSQSHQWQGARGYTF.